The rows below give T cell receptor beta chains drawn from one sample of a study of patients and donors after allogeneic stem cell transplantation. Via MiXCR, TCRdb re-called the RT-PCR reads, giving one row per CDR3 protein. The data hold about a million distinct CDR3 sequences, with roughly 18% observed a single time. The material sequenced was blood, either unsorted or a sorted T cell fraction (not recorded which). These receptors all come from a human donor who was either an allogeneic HSCT recipient or a stem cell or donor lymphocyte infusion donor (not recorded which). It is not recorded whose cells these are; they may come from a transplant donor. The CDR3 runs from the conserved cysteine through the conserved F or W. Fields, in order: D gene, J gene, V gene, clone size, CDR3 DNA, CDR3 protein. A D gene is named only where the DNA matches it firmly. Expanded clones are given a class, and other clones once, few, many or no size at all.

d_gene: TRBD2; j_gene: TRBJ2-3; v_gene: TRBV20-1; abundance: .; CDR3nt: TGCAGTGCTCCCGGGACTAGCGGGAGGAGGGATACGCAGTATTTT; CDR3aa: CSAPGTSGRRDTQYF
d_gene: .; j_gene: TRBJ2-5; v_gene: TRBV4-3; abundance: .; CDR3nt: TGCGCCAGCAGCCACGGACAGCTCGGAGAGACCCAGTACTTC; CDR3aa: CASSHGQLGETQYF
d_gene: .; j_gene: TRBJ2-7; v_gene: TRBV6-5; abundance: few; CDR3nt: TGTGCCAGCAGTTACCAGGAGCCCTACGAGCAGTACTTC; CDR3aa: CASSYQEPYEQYF
d_gene: .; j_gene: TRBJ1-5; v_gene: TRBV6-1; abundance: few; CDR3nt: TGTGCCAGCAGTACCGGGGCCTGGGGTTCCAATCAGCCCCAGCATTTT; CDR3aa: CASSTGAWGSNQPQHF
d_gene: TRBD2; j_gene: TRBJ2-3; v_gene: TRBV7-9; abundance: few; CDR3nt: TGTGCCAGCAGCGTACCGGGACTAGCGGTCACAGATACGCAGTATTTT; CDR3aa: CASSVPGLAVTDTQYF
d_gene: .; j_gene: TRBJ2-3; v_gene: TRBV5-1; abundance: few; CDR3nt: TGCGCCAGCAGCTTGGTTTGGACAGATACGCAGTATTTT; CDR3aa: CASSLVWTDTQYF
d_gene: TRBD1; j_gene: TRBJ1-1; v_gene: TRBV12-3/TRBV12-4; abundance: few; CDR3nt: TGTGCCAGCAGGCCACAGGGGGTTGATTCGGGTTTAATCACTGAAGCTTTCTTT; CDR3aa: CASRPQGVDSGLITEAFF
d_gene: .; j_gene: TRBJ1-3; v_gene: TRBV6-5; abundance: .; CDR3nt: TGTGCCAGCAGTTACTCGTGGGGGGCAGGAAACACCATATATTTT; CDR3aa: CASSYSWGAGNTIYF
d_gene: TRBD2; j_gene: TRBJ2-1; v_gene: TRBV10-3; abundance: .; CDR3nt: TGTGCCACGGTTCGGACTAGCGGGGGTGTTGAGCAGTTCTTC; CDR3aa: CATVRTSGGVEQFF
d_gene: .; j_gene: TRBJ2-5; v_gene: TRBV12-3/TRBV12-4; abundance: many; CDR3nt: TGTGCCAGCAGTCCGTCGGGACGCCAAGAGACCCAGTACTTC; CDR3aa: CASSPSGRQETQYF
d_gene: .; j_gene: TRBJ2-1; v_gene: TRBV20-1; abundance: .; CDR3nt: TGCAGTGCTAGTCGGTCGGGATCCTACAATGAGCAGTTCTTC; CDR3aa: CSASRSGSYNEQFF
d_gene: .; j_gene: TRBJ2-1; v_gene: TRBV5-1; abundance: .; CDR3nt: TGCGCCAGCAGCTCCGGACAGACATCCTACAATGAGCAGTTCTTC; CDR3aa: CASSSGQTSYNEQFF
d_gene: .; j_gene: TRBJ1-5; v_gene: TRBV28; abundance: .; CDR3nt: TGTGCCAGCAGTTTGTCAGGGAGAGAATCGCAGCCCCAGCATTTT; CDR3aa: CASSLSGRESQPQHF
d_gene: TRBD2; j_gene: TRBJ2-5; v_gene: TRBV5-1; abundance: .; CDR3nt: TGCGCCAGCAGCTTGGCAAGCGGGGGGGGAGAGACCCAGTACTTC; CDR3aa: CASSLASGGGETQYF
d_gene: TRBD2; j_gene: TRBJ2-3; v_gene: TRBV20-1; abundance: .; CDR3nt: TGCAGTAGAACTAGCGGGGGCCAACTCACAGATACGCAGTATTTT; CDR3aa: CSRTSGGQLTDTQYF
d_gene: .; j_gene: TRBJ1-3; v_gene: TRBV4-3; abundance: .; CDR3nt: TGCGCCAGCAGCCAAGGTGGGGGGGCTGGAAACACCATATATTTT; CDR3aa: CASSQGGGAGNTIYF
d_gene: .; j_gene: TRBJ2-1; v_gene: TRBV24-1; abundance: few; CDR3nt: TGTGCCACCAGTGATGGGGGACCCCTCGGGAGTGAGCAGTTCTTC; CDR3aa: CATSDGGPLGSEQFF
d_gene: TRBD1; j_gene: TRBJ1-2; v_gene: TRBV10-3; abundance: .; CDR3nt: TGTGCCATCAGTGATGGACAGGGCTCTGGCTACACCTTC; CDR3aa: CAISDGQGSGYTF
d_gene: TRBD1; j_gene: TRBJ2-7; v_gene: TRBV11-2; abundance: .; CDR3nt: TGTGCCAGCAGCCCCAGGGGGACAGGCGTCCTCCTCTCCTACGAGCAGTACTTC; CDR3aa: CASSPRGTGVLLSYEQYF
d_gene: TRBD2; j_gene: TRBJ2-3; v_gene: TRBV12-3/TRBV12-4; abundance: few; CDR3nt: TGTGCCAGCAGTTCATTAGCGGGGGGGCCCAGCACAGATACGCAGTATTTT; CDR3aa: CASSSLAGGPSTDTQYF
d_gene: .; j_gene: TRBJ1-2; v_gene: TRBV20-1; abundance: few; CDR3nt: TGCAGTGCTAGAGATGGCGTGAGTGCGGGGGCTCGCTATGGCTACACCTTC; CDR3aa: CSARDGVSAGARYGYTF
d_gene: .; j_gene: TRBJ2-6; v_gene: TRBV29-1; abundance: .; CDR3nt: TGCAGCGCCCCTGAGGGGTCCGGGACGAGCTCTGGGGCCAACGTCCTGACTTTC; CDR3aa: CSAPEGSGTSSGANVLTF
d_gene: TRBD2; j_gene: TRBJ2-3; v_gene: TRBV25-1; abundance: .; CDR3nt: TGTGCCAGCAGGAGAGAAGCGGGAGGGACTGGCACAGATACGCAGTATTTT; CDR3aa: CASRREAGGTGTDTQYF
d_gene: .; j_gene: TRBJ1-3; v_gene: TRBV7-2; abundance: few; CDR3nt: TGTGCCAGCAGCCGTCGGACTGAGAGCTCTGGAAACACCATATATTTT; CDR3aa: CASSRRTESSGNTIYF
d_gene: TRBD2; j_gene: TRBJ2-5; v_gene: TRBV5-1; abundance: .; CDR3nt: TGCGCCAGCAGCGTGGTGGGGGGACCGGGACTAGCAGGACAAGAGACCCAGTACTTC; CDR3aa: CASSVVGGPGLAGQETQYF
d_gene: .; j_gene: TRBJ1-3; v_gene: TRBV15; abundance: many; CDR3nt: TGTGCCACCAGCAGAGATAACCAGGGAACTGGAAACACCATATATTTT; CDR3aa: CATSRDNQGTGNTIYF
d_gene: .; j_gene: TRBJ1-2; v_gene: TRBV6-1; abundance: .; CDR3nt: TGTGCCAGCAGTCAGACAGTCACTAAGGGCTACACCTTC; CDR3aa: CASSQTVTKGYTF
d_gene: TRBD1; j_gene: TRBJ1-2; v_gene: TRBV4-2; abundance: .; CDR3nt: TGTGCCAGCAGCTCCCCCGGACAGGGACGCTATGGCTACACCTTC; CDR3aa: CASSSPGQGRYGYTF
d_gene: .; j_gene: TRBJ2-3; v_gene: TRBV5-1; abundance: few; CDR3nt: TGCGCCAGCAGCCGCGCAACGACAGATACGCAGTATTTT; CDR3aa: CASSRATTDTQYF
d_gene: TRBD2; j_gene: TRBJ2-7; v_gene: TRBV5-1; abundance: few; CDR3nt: TGCGCCAGCAGTTTTGGGGCTAGCGGGAGGGCAATTCTTTCCGAGCAGTACTTC; CDR3aa: CASSFGASGRAILSEQYF
d_gene: TRBD2; j_gene: TRBJ2-7; v_gene: TRBV20-1; abundance: once; CDR3nt: TGCAGTGCTTCTAGCGGGAGAAGATTCGAGCAGTACTTC; CDR3aa: CSASSGRRFEQYF
d_gene: .; j_gene: TRBJ1-1; v_gene: TRBV7-3; abundance: .; CDR3nt: TGTGCCAGCCGGACCGCGGGGACTGAAGCTTTCTTT; CDR3aa: CASRTAGTEAFF
d_gene: .; j_gene: TRBJ1-1; v_gene: TRBV7-2; abundance: few; CDR3nt: TGTGCCAGCAGCTTAATGTCGCACACTGAAGCTTTCTTT; CDR3aa: CASSLMSHTEAFF
d_gene: .; j_gene: TRBJ1-1; v_gene: TRBV15; abundance: many; CDR3nt: TGTGCCACCAGCAGGGCCCTGGGCAGGGCAACGAACACTGAAGCTTTCTTT; CDR3aa: CATSRALGRATNTEAFF
d_gene: .; j_gene: TRBJ1-6; v_gene: TRBV5-1; abundance: .; CDR3nt: TGCGCCAGCAGCTTGGAGGGGGAGTCGAGTGCACCCCTCCACTTT; CDR3aa: CASSLEGESSAPLHF
d_gene: .; j_gene: TRBJ1-5; v_gene: TRBV12-3/TRBV12-4; abundance: .; CDR3nt: TGTGCCAGCAGCAAGGGGAGAAACAATCAGCCCCAGCATTTT; CDR3aa: CASSKGRNNQPQHF
d_gene: TRBD2; j_gene: TRBJ2-7; v_gene: TRBV20-1; abundance: .; CDR3nt: TGCAGTGCCCCCGCGGGGGGGATCGCTGACTACGAGCAGTACTTC; CDR3aa: CSAPAGGIADYEQYF
d_gene: .; j_gene: TRBJ1-2; v_gene: TRBV12-3/TRBV12-4; abundance: .; CDR3nt: TGTGCCAGCAGCCCGAGGGCCGGGCTGCCCTATGGCTACACCTTC; CDR3aa: CASSPRAGLPYGYTF
d_gene: .; j_gene: TRBJ1-2; v_gene: TRBV29-1; abundance: .; CDR3nt: TGCAGCGTTGAAGTTGGCGACAACTATGGCTACACCTTC; CDR3aa: CSVEVGDNYGYTF
d_gene: .; j_gene: TRBJ1-5; v_gene: TRBV4-3; abundance: .; CDR3nt: TGCGCCAGCAGCCAAGAGGGGGCTAGCAATCAGCCCCAGCATTTT; CDR3aa: CASSQEGASNQPQHF
d_gene: TRBD2; j_gene: TRBJ2-5; v_gene: TRBV20-1; abundance: many; CDR3nt: TGCAGTGCTTACCCGCTCGGGGGGGTACAAGAGACCCAGTACTTC; CDR3aa: CSAYPLGGVQETQYF
d_gene: TRBD2; j_gene: TRBJ2-7; v_gene: TRBV5-1; abundance: once; CDR3nt: TGCGCCAGCAGGAGGGGCGGCGGGGGGGACGGCGAGCAGTACTTC; CDR3aa: CASRRGGGGDGEQYF
d_gene: .; j_gene: TRBJ1-1; v_gene: TRBV20-1; abundance: few; CDR3nt: TGCAGTGCTAGAGTAGGACAGCGGAACACTGAAGCTTTCTTT; CDR3aa: CSARVGQRNTEAFF
d_gene: TRBD1; j_gene: TRBJ1-2; v_gene: TRBV24-1; abundance: .; CDR3nt: TGTGCCACCAGTGAACAGGACAGGGCCTATGGCTACACCTTC; CDR3aa: CATSEQDRAYGYTF
d_gene: TRBD1; j_gene: TRBJ2-1; v_gene: TRBV12-3/TRBV12-4; abundance: few; CDR3nt: TGTGCCAGCAGTTTGGAGTACAGGGGTAATGAGCAGTTCTTC; CDR3aa: CASSLEYRGNEQFF
d_gene: TRBD2; j_gene: TRBJ2-3; v_gene: TRBV7-3; abundance: few; CDR3nt: TGTGCCAGCAGCTTAGGTTTGCGGGAGAGCGCAGATACGCAGTATTTT; CDR3aa: CASSLGLRESADTQYF
d_gene: TRBD1; j_gene: TRBJ1-2; v_gene: TRBV6-5; abundance: .; CDR3nt: TGTGCCAGCAGTTCGGACAGGCCCCAGGAGGGGGGCTATGGCTACACCTTC; CDR3aa: CASSSDRPQEGGYGYTF
d_gene: .; j_gene: TRBJ2-2; v_gene: TRBV12-3/TRBV12-4; abundance: many; CDR3nt: TGTGCCGGCAGGGTTTCGGGCACCGGGGAGCTGTTTTTT; CDR3aa: CAGRVSGTGELFF
d_gene: .; j_gene: TRBJ1-1; v_gene: TRBV4-1; abundance: few; CDR3nt: TGCGCCAGCAGCCAAGGGGGTATGTCTGAAGCTTTCTTT; CDR3aa: CASSQGGMSEAFF
d_gene: TRBD2; j_gene: TRBJ2-3; v_gene: TRBV11-2; abundance: few; CDR3nt: TGTGCCAGCAGCTTAGCCCCGGGACTAGCGGGGTTGGATACGCAGTATTTT; CDR3aa: CASSLAPGLAGLDTQYF
d_gene: .; j_gene: TRBJ2-3; v_gene: TRBV5-6; abundance: .; CDR3nt: TGTGCCAGCAGCTTACGCCGGGGCTCAGATACGCAGTATTTT; CDR3aa: CASSLRRGSDTQYF
d_gene: TRBD2; j_gene: TRBJ2-7; v_gene: TRBV15; abundance: .; CDR3nt: TGTGCCACCAGCAAAAGGGGCGTGGGGGGGAGTGCCTACGAGCAGTACTTC; CDR3aa: CATSKRGVGGSAYEQYF
d_gene: .; j_gene: TRBJ1-1; v_gene: TRBV5-1; abundance: .; CDR3nt: TGCGCCAGCACCCCTCGGGAAGGGGCAGCGGGCACTGAAGCTTTCTTT; CDR3aa: CASTPREGAAGTEAFF
d_gene: .; j_gene: TRBJ2-7; v_gene: TRBV6-5; abundance: few; CDR3nt: TGTGCCACCAAAAGGGGCTACGAGCAGTACTTC; CDR3aa: CATKRGYEQYF
d_gene: .; j_gene: TRBJ1-5; v_gene: TRBV11-2; abundance: few; CDR3nt: TGTGCCAGCAGCTCACAGGGCTCCCAGCATTTT; CDR3aa: CASSSQGSQHF